One sample yielded the 21 T cell receptor beta chains listed below, sequenced in a study of T cell responses to AZD1222 COVID-19 vaccine. The method was immunoSEQ multiplex PCR; TCRdb's version includes in-frame clones alone and lacks a portion of them. The sample has 100,000 to 150,000 clones; approximately 91% are singletons. The material was peripheral blood, obtained 28 days after the second AZD1222 dose. The source of these receptors is an adult who received the AZD1222 COVID-19 vaccine.

The chain joins TRBV7-9 to TRBJ2-1; the D is unclear. With 3 bases removed from V and 8 bases from J, the gap between germline ends came to 5 bases. Germline values: CDR1 SEHNR, CDR2 FQNEAQ (reference sequence). This CDR3 is 11 amino acids long. The CDR3 nucleotides read TGTGCCAGCAGCTTCTTTGATGAGCAGTTCTTC. Amino acid sequence: CASSFFDEQFF.

CDR3 loop: CASSVDPTPGQASAEQYF. The CDR3 bases are TGTGCCAGCAGCGTAGACCCCACGCCGGGACAGGCTTCCGCCGAGCAGTACTTC. This sequence joins TRBV9 and TRBJ2-7, with 8 positions matching TRBD1. The length of the CDR3 is 18 residues. The ends lost 0 bases at V and 6 bases at J; junction bases unmatched: 17. CDR1 and CDR2 (germline): SGDLS, YYNGEE.

The gene calls are TRBV19 and TRBJ2-6; D is unclear. Germline CDR1 reads LNHDA; CDR2 reads SQIVND (reference sequence). CDR3 length: 16 residues. V was clipped by 3 bases and J by 0 bases, with 9 bases between them. CDR3: CASSILENSGANVLTF. In DNA, the CDR3 is TGTGCCAGTAGTATCCTGGAAAACTCTGGGGCCAACGTCCTGACTTTC.

This clone was counted a few times. J is TRBJ1-1 and V is TRBV2; perhaps TRBD1 as D (5 bases). CDR3 size: 13 residues. Trimming pared 3 bases from V and 3 bases from J, leaving 8 bases between. Germline values: CDR1 SNHLY, CDR2 FYNNEI. CDR3 DNA sequence: TGTGCCAGCAGTGACGAGGGGTACACTGAAGCTTTCTTT. Translated, it gives CASSDEGYTEAFF. The full variable domain, completed using reference TRBV2 and TRBJ1-1, is EPEVTQTPSHQVTQMGQEVILRCVPISNHLYFYWYRQILGQKVEFLVSFYNNEISEKSEIFDDQFSVERPDGSNFTLKIRSTKLEDSAMYFCASSDEGYTEAFFGQGTRLTVV.

The chain's CDR3 is CASSEAGLTNEKLFF. The CDR3 DNA reads as TGTGCCAGCAGTGAGGCGGGGCTAACTAATGAAAAACTGTTTTTT. The chain couples TRBV28 to TRBJ1-4; D might be TRBD1 (5 bases). V was pared by 5 bases and J by 1 base, with 11 bases between. The CDR3 is 15 residues long. The germline CDR1 and CDR2 sequences are MDHEN and SYDVKM.

V is TRBV19 and J is TRBJ1-4; D is unclear. This CDR3 spans 15 amino acids. V was trimmed by 5 bases and J by 8 bases, leaving 18 bases between them. CDR1 is LNHDA and CDR2 is SQIVND in the germline V gene (reference sequence). The CDR3 sequence is CASSPPGIGREKLFF. CDR3 coding DNA: TGTGCCAGTAGTCCTCCCGGGATTGGGAGGGAAAAACTGTTTTTT.

The chain couples TRBV19 to TRBJ1-1; D unresolved. Germline CDR1 and CDR2: LNHDA and SQIVND (reference sequence). This CDR3 comprises 12 residues. V was clipped by 5 bases and J by 10 bases, with 14 bases between them. The DNA of the CDR3 is TGTGCCAGTAGTGTAGGCCGCCTGATAGCTTTCTTT. Its translation: CASSVGRLIAFF.

Concerning this clone itself: The junction does not match germline at one end; this may be a read error. V and J are TRBV7-7 and TRBJ2-3; D may be TRBD2 (5 bases). CDR3 size: 12 residues. Germline V gene sequence: CDR1 SSHAT, CDR2 FNYEAQ (reference sequence). The CDR3 coding sequence is TGTGCTAGCAGCCAGGACGAGAGGGTCTTGTATTTT. Its translation: CASSQDERVLYF.

The DNA of the CDR3 is TGTGCCAGCAGTGAAAGGGTTTCCACAGATACGCAGTATTTT. Protein: CASSERVSTDTQYF. The chain has TRBV6-1 and TRBJ2-3; D ambiguous. This CDR3 has 14 amino acids. The V end lost 2 bases, the J end lost 2 bases, and 8 bases lay between the germline ends. Germline V gives CDR1 MNHNS, CDR2 SASEGT.

The chain carries TRBV7-3 and TRBJ1-6, with D possibly matching TRBD1 (6 bases). Germline CDR1 reads SGHTA; CDR2 reads FQGTGA. The CDR3 length is 16 residues. Trimming shortened V by 2 bases and J by 4 bases, and 12 bases separated the two germline ends. The CDR3 spells CASSLEGGPYNSPLHF. The CDR3 DNA sequence: TGTGCCAGCAGCTTAGAGGGGGGCCCTTATAATTCACCCCTCCACTTT.

The chain joins TRBV7-9 to TRBJ1-3, with TRBD1 matching over 8 bases. The CDR3 has 15 amino acids. CDR1 and CDR2 (germline): SEHNR, FQNEAQ (reference sequence). V was clipped by 4 bases and J by 4 bases; unmatched bases: 6. The CDR3 loop reads CASSSRGLAGNTIYF. CDR3 in DNA: TGTGCCAGCAGCTCCAGGGGGCTCGCCGGAAACACCATATATTTT. Complete variable domain (other parts from reference TRBV7-9 and TRBJ1-3): DTGVSQNPRHKITKRGQNVTFRCDPISEHNRLYWYRQTLGQGPEFLTYFQNEAQLEKSRLLSDRFSAERPKGSFSTLEIQRTEQGDSAMYLCASSSRGLAGNTIYFGEGSWLTVV.

V and J are TRBV6-5 and TRBJ1-5; D remains unclear. From germline, CDR1 is MNHEY and CDR2 SVGAGI. The CDR3 length is 15 residues. Trimming took 0 bases from V and 5 from J, leaving 11 bases between them. CDR3 in DNA: TGTGCCAGCAGTTACTCAAGGCAGTCTCATCAGCCCCAGCATTTT. Translation gives CASSYSRQSHQPQHF.

The gene calls are TRBV4-2 and TRBJ1-4, with a tentative D call TRBD1 (5 bases). Germline-derived CDR1 and CDR2 are LGHNA and YNFKEQ. Trimming shortened V by 0 bases and J by 5 bases, and 13 bases separated the two germline ends. The CDR3 loop spans 16 amino acids. CDR3 loop: CASSQESGDGNEKLFF. CDR3 DNA: TGTGCCAGCAGCCAAGAGAGTGGGGACGGCAATGAAAAACTGTTTTTT.

The gene calls are TRBV6-5 and TRBJ1-3; tentatively, D is TRBD1 (5 bases). CDR1 and CDR2 (germline): MNHEY, SVGAGI. Trimming removed 5 bases at V and 3 bases at J, with 5 bases between. The CDR3 runs to 12 residues. CDR3 coding DNA: TGTGCCAGCAGTACAGGTGGAAACACCATATATTTT. It specifies CASSTGGNTIYF.

This chain connects TRBV4-1 to TRBJ1-2; the D gene is possibly TRBD1 (6 bases). Germline V CDR1 and CDR2: MGHRA, YSYEKL. The length of the CDR3 is 16 residues. The V end was cut by 4 bases, the J end by 4 bases, with 19 bases between. The CDR3 loop reads CASSPGTNPLGYGYTF. The CDR3 nucleotides are TGCGCCAGCAGCCCCGGGACAAACCCCTTAGGCTATGGCTACACCTTC.

V usage is TRBV7-6 and J usage is TRBJ1-6, with no clear D. The germline V gene encodes CDR1 SGHVS and CDR2 FNYEAQ. V was shortened by 5 bases and J by 6 bases, with 11 bases between the two germline ends. The CDR3 sequence is 14 residues long. CDR3 protein: CASSPNLGNSPLHF. In nucleotides, the CDR3 is TGTGCCAGCAGCCCGAACCTGGGTAATTCACCCCTCCACTTT. Drawing the rest from reference TRBV7-6 and TRBJ1-6, the complete variable domain is GAGVSQSPRYKVTKRGQDVALRCDPISGHVSLYWYRQALGQGPEFLTYFNYEAQQDKSGLPNDRFSAERPEGSISTLTIQRTEQRDSAMYRCASSPNLGNSPLHFGNGTRLTVT.

Concerning this clone: Other DNA sequences in the same sample also yield this CDR3. The rearrangement links TRBV27 to TRBJ1-2; weak D call: TRBD1 (6 bases). Trimming stripped 3 bases from V and 4 bases from J, with 9 bases between. The CDR3 is made up of 13 amino acids. Germline CDR1 is MNHEY and CDR2 is SMNVEV (reference sequence). The DNA of the CDR3 is TGTGCCAGCAGTTTTGGAGGGGGCTATGGCTACACCTTC. The encoded protein is CASSFGGGYGYTF.

The V and J genes are TRBV28 and TRBJ2-7; the D gene is possibly TRBD1 (5 bases). Trimming removed 6 bases at V and 6 bases at J, with 21 bases between. Germline V CDR1 and CDR2: MDHEN, SYDVKM. The CDR3 spans 15 residues. CDR3 residues: CASSRSPSRVAEQYF. The CDR3 DNA sequence: TGTGCCAGCAGCCGGTCCCCATCCAGGGTTGCCGAGCAGTACTTC.

The chain recombines TRBV29-1 with TRBJ1-1; a weak D match, TRBD1 (5 bases). V was clipped by 1 base and J by 4 bases, with 13 bases between them. The CDR3 runs 14 residues. The germline V gene encodes CDR1 SQVTM and CDR2 ANQGSEA. The CDR3 sequence is CSVEVASGGTEAFF. The CDR3 DNA reads as TGCAGCGTTGAAGTCGCGTCGGGGGGCACTGAAGCTTTCTTT.

The chain has TRBV27 and TRBJ1-2; 9 nucleotides align to TRBD1. The V gene's germline CDR1 is MNHEY and CDR2 SMNVEV (reference sequence). V lost 9 bases, J lost 3 bases, and 5 bases stayed unmatched. This CDR3 contains 13 residues. The CDR3 region is CASRTGVDYGYTF. CDR3 bases: TGTGCCAGTCGGACAGGGGTGGACTATGGCTACACCTTC.

The chain joins TRBV14 to TRBJ2-7; the D gene could be TRBD1 or TRBD2 (5 bases each). The CDR3 consists of 14 residues. The germline CDR1 and CDR2 sequences are SGHDN and FVKESK. Trimming removed 4 bases from V and 5 bases from J, with 15 bases in between. The CDR3: CASSLPGRFNEQYF. The CDR3 region has the DNA TGTGCCAGCAGCCTCCCGGGACGATTTAACGAGCAGTACTTC.